Listed below are T cell receptor beta chains from one sample, sequenced in a study of shared clonotypes between healthy human individuals. Sequenced by immunoSEQ multiplex PCR; TCRdb stores in-frame clones only, minus some. This table has a few million clones, over 85% appearing once. The specimen was naive CD4+ T cells from PBMCs. The receptor source for this set is a man between 18 and 35 years old in good health. Some clones in this sample may be carry-over from other donors' samples. The CDR3 runs from the conserved cysteine through the conserved F or W. A D gene is named only where the DNA matches it firmly. Size tells how often a clone was seen (once, few, many) or the class of an expanded clone, and some rows leave it out.

>TRBJ1-2|once|TRBV30|NA
CAWSIARGSGYTF
TGTGCCTGGAGCATTGCGCGGGGAAGTGGCTACACCTTC
>TRBJ1-5|once|TRBV19|NA
CASSLQAISAQHF
TGTGCCAGTAGCTTGCAGGCCATCTCGGCCCAGCATTTT
>TRBJ2-2|NA|TRBV9|NA
CASSVVGSGTGELFF
TGTGCCAGCAGCGTAGTAGGTAGTGGCACCGGGGAGCTGTTTTTT
>TRBJ1-2|NA|TRBV2|TRBD1
CASILSAGGYGYTF
TGTGCCAGCATTCTTTCCGCAGGGGGTTATGGCTACACCTTC
>TRBJ2-2|NA|TRBV6-1|NA
CASRTTTVYTGELFF
TGTGCCAGCAGAACTACGACAGTTTATACCGGGGAGCTGTTTTTT
>TRBJ2-6|NA|TRBV7-9|NA
CASSYSYLSGANVLTF
TGTGCCAGCAGCTACTCGTACCTCTCTGGGGCCAACGTCCTGACTTTC
>TRBJ2-5|NA|TRBV5-1|NA
CASSLGGRFQETQYF
TGCGCCAGCAGCCTCGGCGGACGATTTCAAGAGACCCAGTACTTC
>TRBJ1-1|NA|TRBV10-3|TRBD1
CAISENGRGYTEAFF
TGTGCCATCAGTGAAAATGGCAGGGGGTACACTGAAGCTTTCTTT
>TRBJ2-1|NA|TRBV7-3|NA
CASSSPRDEQFF
TGTGCCAGCAGCTCTCCTAGAGATGAGCAGTTCTTC
>TRBJ1-1|NA|TRBV2|NA
CACLRDMNTEAFF
TGTGCCTGTCTCAGGGACATGAACACTGAAGCTTTCTTT
>TRBJ1-5|NA|TRBV11-3|NA
CASRSRRLGSNQPQHF
TGTGCCAGCCGCTCACGGCGGCTCGGGAGCAATCAGCCCCAGCATTTT
>TRBJ2-7|once|TRBV7-2|TRBD2
CASSLDPSGYEQYF
TGTGCCAGCAGCTTAGATCCTAGCGGATACGAGCAGTACTTC
>TRBJ2-7|NA|TRBV28|TRBD1
CASSSGTGVYEQYF
TGTGCCAGCAGCTCCGGGACAGGGGTCTACGAGCAGTACTTC
>TRBJ2-7|NA|TRBV19|TRBD2
CASRRTSVSYEQYF
TGTGCCAGTAGAAGGACTAGCGTATCCTACGAGCAGTACTTC
>TRBJ2-7|once|TRBV19|TRBD2
CASATSGRGNEQYF
TGTGCCAGTGCTACTAGCGGGAGGGGTAACGAGCAGTACTTC
>TRBJ2-2|NA|TRBV11-2|TRBD2
CASSLGLTSGNTGELFF
TGTGCCAGCAGCTTAGGACTAACTAGCGGGAACACCGGGGAGCTGTTTTTT
>TRBJ2-2|NA|TRBV28|NA
CASSFVGTGELFF
TGTGCCAGCAGTTTTGTTGGGACCGGGGAGCTGTTTTTT
>TRBJ2-3|NA|TRBV29-1|TRBD2
CSVTGTSGTDTQYF
TGCAGCGTAACCGGGACTAGCGGCACAGATACGCAGTATTTT
>TRBJ2-3|NA|TRBV2|NA
CASSYAYLSGTQYF
TGTGCCAGCAGTTATGCCTATCTTTCCGGTACGCAGTATTTT
>TRBJ2-3|NA|TRBV30|NA
CAWSVEIYTDTQYF
TGTGCCTGGAGTGTAGAGATATACACAGATACGCAGTATTTT
>TRBJ1-5|NA|TRBV7-2|TRBD1
CASSPQGATSNQPQHF
TGTGCCAGCAGCCCACAGGGGGCCACGAGCAATCAGCCCCAGCATTTT
>TRBJ2-7|NA|TRBV27|TRBD1
CASRPTGQGEQYF
TGTGCCAGCAGACCGACAGGGCAGGGCGAGCAGTACTTC
>TRBJ1-5|NA|TRBV30|NA
CAWSRHLGSNQPQHF
TGTGCCTGGAGTCGGCACTTAGGGTCCAATCAGCCCCAGCATTTT
>TRBJ2-5|NA|TRBV6-6|NA
CASSQTRRGQYF
TGTGCCAGCAGTCAGACGAGGAGGGGCCAGTACTTC
>TRBJ2-2|NA|TRBV6-1|TRBD1
CASSEGAGGVTGELFF
TGTGCCAGCAGTGAGGGGGCAGGGGGCGTTACCGGGGAGCTGTTTTTT
>TRBJ2-3|NA|TRBV7-9|NA
CASSLFRGGTDTQYF
TGTGCCAGCAGCTTATTCCGAGGGGGCACAGATACGCAGTATTTT
>TRBJ1-2|NA|TRBV6-6|TRBD1
CATRQGVIGYTF
TGTGCCACCCGACAGGGGGTAATTGGCTACACCTTC
>TRBJ2-7|NA|TRBV25-1|TRBD2
CASRSSGRYYEQYF
TGTGCCAGCAGGAGTAGCGGGAGGTACTACGAGCAGTACTTC
>TRBJ1-1|NA|TRBV6-1|NA
CASSEVGGITEAFF
TGTGCCAGCAGTGAGGTAGGGGGTATAACTGAAGCTTTCTTT
>TRBJ2-2|NA|TRBV6-4|NA
CASSPTGSGRDTGELFF
TGTGCCAGCAGCCCGACAGGGAGCGGGAGAGATACCGGGGAGCTGTTTTTT
>TRBJ2-1|NA|TRBV5-1|TRBD2
CASSPVALAGGSYNEQFF
TGCGCCAGCAGCCCCGTCGCCTTAGCGGGAGGCTCCTACAATGAGCAGTTCTTC
>TRBJ2-3|once|TRBV7-2|NA
CASSPGRGTDTQYF
TGTGCCAGCAGCCCAGGGCGTGGCACAGATACGCAGTATTTT
>TRBJ1-1|few|TRBV29-1|NA
CSVVENTEAFF
TGCAGCGTTGTGGAGAACACTGAAGCTTTCTTT
>TRBJ2-7|NA|TRBV7-2|NA
CASSYQPGLVEQYF
TGTGCCAGCAGCTACCAACCGGGACTCGTCGAGCAGTACTTC
>TRBJ2-5|NA|TRBV10-3|NA
CAISEVGRETQYF
TGTGCCATCAGTGAGGTGGGGCGGGAGACCCAGTACTTC
>TRBJ1-6|once|TRBV11-2|NA
CASSLGTENSPLHF
TGTGCCAGCAGCTTGGGGACCGAGAATTCACCCCTCCACTTT
>TRBJ2-5|NA|TRBV5-1|TRBD2
CASGRGGPYQETQYF
TGCGCCTCCGGGCGGGGAGGGCCGTACCAAGAGACCCAGTACTTC
>TRBJ1-2|NA|TRBV15|TRBD1
CATSRKTADRGGYGYTF
TGTGCCACCAGCAGAAAAACCGCAGACAGGGGAGGATATGGCTACACCTTC
>TRBJ2-1|NA|TRBV14|NA
CASSQEEGAGQFF
TGTGCCAGCAGCCAAGAGGAAGGGGCGGGGCAGTTCTTC
>TRBJ1-5|NA|TRBV6-5|NA
CASSYRQGSQPQHF
TGTGCCAGCAGTTACCGGCAGGGCAGCCAGCCCCAGCATTTT
>TRBJ2-1|NA|TRBV28|TRBD2
CASRTVAGGPHNEQFF
TGTGCCAGCAGAACCGTAGCGGGAGGGCCGCACAATGAGCAGTTCTTC
>TRBJ2-5|NA|TRBV5-8|NA
CASSLAGGPGETQYF
TGTGCCAGCAGCTTGGCCGGTGGACCGGGTGAGACCCAGTACTTC
>TRBJ2-6|NA|TRBV29-1|NA
CSVYFPQNGANVLTF
TGCAGCGTTTACTTCCCCCAGAACGGGGCCAACGTCCTGACTTTC
>TRBJ2-1|NA|TRBV9|TRBD2
CASSVVASGNGEQFF
TGTGCCAGCAGCGTAGTCGCTAGCGGGAACGGAGAGCAGTTCTTC
>TRBJ2-2|NA|TRBV5-1|TRBD2
CASSRGEFPNTGELFF
TGCGCCAGCAGCCGGGGGGAGTTTCCGAACACCGGGGAGCTGTTTTTT
>TRBJ2-1|NA|TRBV7-6|NA
CASSSQGRDEQFF
TGTGCCAGCAGCTCACAGGGACGCGATGAGCAGTTCTTC
>TRBJ2-3|NA|TRBV7-9|NA
CAIVADTQYF
TGTGCCATCGTGGCGGATACGCAGTATTTT
>TRBJ1-2|NA|TRBV2|NA
CASSSSQLPGYTF
TGTGCCAGCAGTTCCTCCCAGCTGCCGGGCTACACCTTC
>TRBJ2-7|NA|TRBV5-4|TRBD2
CASSLGLAGSYEQYF
TGTGCCAGCAGCCTTGGACTAGCGGGTTCCTACGAGCAGTACTTC
>TRBJ2-7|NA|TRBV28|TRBD1
CASRTPGQGIEQYF
TGTGCCAGCCGAACCCCGGGACAGGGAATAGAGCAGTACTTC
>TRBJ1-3|once|TRBV11-2|NA
CASSFPGNTIYF
TGTGCCAGCAGCTTTCCTGGAAACACCATATATTTT
>TRBJ2-3|NA|TRBV9|NA
CASSVSPGGTDTQYF
TGTGCCAGCAGCGTATCCCCGGGTGGCACAGATACGCAGTATTTT
>TRBJ2-3|NA|TRBV6-6|NA
CASAIGGTDTQYF
TGTGCCAGCGCGATCGGGGGCACAGATACGCAGTATTTT
>TRBJ2-7|NA|TRBV2|NA
CASSEVQGPYEQYF
TGTGCCAGCAGTGAAGTCCAGGGTCCCTACGAGCAGTACTTC
>TRBJ2-1|NA|TRBV7-9|NA
CASSPPSLGGFF
TGTGCCAGCAGCCCCCCTTCATTAGGCGGGTTCTTC
>TRBJ1-4|NA|TRBV10-3|NA
CAIRSGSSGEKLFF
TGTGCCATCAGGTCAGGCAGCTCGGGAGAAAAACTGTTTTTT
>TRBJ1-5|once|TRBV28|NA
CASSLAGGFQPQHF
TGTGCCAGCAGTTTAGCAGGCGGTTTTCAGCCCCAGCATTTT